Sequencing of this T cell receptor beta chain was carried out in a study of blood T cell repertoires in COVID-19. Overall study: Donors in the United States, Italy and Spain gave samples during acute or convalescent COVID-19.

Per the study methods: Quantification of nucleated cells was approximated via reference gene primer amplification. Profiling relied on immunoSEQ multiplex PCR, and the TCRdb table lists in-frame clones only, not all of them. V, J and clone size derive from that table, while D and trimming were established from the DNA sequence. The sample holds roughly 250,000 clones; roughly 90% are singletons and the top ten take around 6%. The CDR3 totals 14 residues. Germline V CDR1 and CDR2: SGHRS, YFSETQ. V gave up 6 bases and J gave up 5 bases; unmatched junction bases: 7. Enrolled through a virtual design, the participants were between 18 and 89 years of age and came from about two dozen US areas. Categorization into cohorts depended on clinical history that participants reported.

The source material was PBMCs or T cells enriched from blood (not recorded which). The rearrangement links TRBV5-1 to TRBJ1-4, with 7 bases fitting TRBD1. The source of this sequence is a woman aged 25 to 39 with acute COVID-19. The CDR3 bases are TGCGCCAGCACCAAATCGACAGGGAATGAAAAACTGTTTTTT. It yields the protein CASTKSTGNEKLFF.